This T cell receptor (beta chain) emerged from a study of beta chain features in type 1 diabetes. CDR1 is SGHRS, CDR2 YFSETQ, per germline. V was clipped by 4 bases and J by 4 bases, with 9 bases between them. CDR3 length: 13 amino acids. Every isolated RNA sample was fully reverse transcribed, so sequencing captured expressed TCRB transcripts. Libraries were prepared by immunoSEQ multiplex PCR; TCRdb keeps only in-frame clonotypes and omits some of them. Of some 900,000 clones in the sample, roughly 15% were seen once. Sequencing was done on a sample of naive CD4+ T cells from blood. This receptor was identified in a woman between 18 and 29 years old in good health. The chain employs TRBV5-1 and TRBJ2-1, with a possible D match to TRBD2 (6 bases). The CDR3 coding sequence is TGCGCCAGCAGCCCGGGGGATTACAATGAGCAGTTCTTC. Its protein is CASSPGDYNEQFF.